The clone carrying this T cell receptor (beta chain) was picked up one time. The data are from a study of shared T cell receptors in the human thymus. Sequencing was performed with immunoSEQ multiplex PCR; in TCRdb, only in-frame clones are kept and a portion is missing. The table records about 380,000 clones, more than 85% of them present only once. Trimming at V came to 7 bases and at J to 5 bases, leaving 9 bases not matched to a gene. Germline-derived CDR1 and CDR2 are SNHLY and FYNNEI. The CDR3 is 15 residues long. Source material: thymocytes. This TCR came from a human donor. The rearrangement links TRBV2 to TRBJ1-4; TRBD1 aligns across 8 bases. The CDR3 reads CASKKPGTGNEKLFF. In DNA form, the CDR3 reads TGTGCCAGCAAGAAACCCGGGACAGGCAATGAAAAACTGTTTTTT.